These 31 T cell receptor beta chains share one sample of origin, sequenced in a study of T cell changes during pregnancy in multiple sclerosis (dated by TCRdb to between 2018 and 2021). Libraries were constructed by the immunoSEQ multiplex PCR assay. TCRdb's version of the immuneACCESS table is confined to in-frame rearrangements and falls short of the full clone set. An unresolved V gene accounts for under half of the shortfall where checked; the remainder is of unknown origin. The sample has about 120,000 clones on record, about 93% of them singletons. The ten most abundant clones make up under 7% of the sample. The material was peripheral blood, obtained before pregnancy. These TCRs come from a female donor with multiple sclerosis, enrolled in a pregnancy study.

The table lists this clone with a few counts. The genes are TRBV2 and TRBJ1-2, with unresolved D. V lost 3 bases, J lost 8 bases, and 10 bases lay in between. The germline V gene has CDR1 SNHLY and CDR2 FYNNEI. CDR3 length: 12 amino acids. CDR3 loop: CASSDTARGYTF. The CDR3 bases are TGTGCCAGCAGTGACACAGCCCGCGGCTACACCTTC.

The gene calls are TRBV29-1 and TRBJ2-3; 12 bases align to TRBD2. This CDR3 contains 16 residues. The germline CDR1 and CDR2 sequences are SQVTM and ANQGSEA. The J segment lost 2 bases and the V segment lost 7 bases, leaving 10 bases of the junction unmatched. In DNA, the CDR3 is TGCAGCGGAGACTTACTAGCGGGGGGACCCACAGATACGCAGTATTTT. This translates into CSGDLLAGGPTDTQYF.

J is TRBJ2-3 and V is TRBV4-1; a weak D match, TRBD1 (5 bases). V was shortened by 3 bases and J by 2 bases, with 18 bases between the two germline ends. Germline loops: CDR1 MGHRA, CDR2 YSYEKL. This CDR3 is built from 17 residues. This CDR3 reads CASSQGPTPPFTDTQYF. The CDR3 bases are TGCGCCAGCAGCCAGGGGCCGACGCCTCCCTTCACAGATACGCAGTATTTT.

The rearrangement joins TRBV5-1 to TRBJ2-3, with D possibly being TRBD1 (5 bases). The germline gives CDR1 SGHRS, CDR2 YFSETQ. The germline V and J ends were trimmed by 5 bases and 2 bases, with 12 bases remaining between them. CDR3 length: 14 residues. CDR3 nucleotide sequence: TGCGCCAGCAGATCTCAGGGATCCACAGATACGCAGTATTTT. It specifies CASRSQGSTDTQYF.

CDR3 in amino acids: CASSLKLRGTEAFF. In DNA, the CDR3 is TGTGCCAGCAGTTTAAAACTCCGAGGGACTGAAGCTTTCTTT. V gene TRBV28 combines with J gene TRBJ1-1, with D uncertain. Germline-derived CDR1 and CDR2 are MDHEN and SYDVKM. There are 14 residues in the CDR3. The V and J ends lost 2 bases and 5 bases respectively, with 12 bases between them.

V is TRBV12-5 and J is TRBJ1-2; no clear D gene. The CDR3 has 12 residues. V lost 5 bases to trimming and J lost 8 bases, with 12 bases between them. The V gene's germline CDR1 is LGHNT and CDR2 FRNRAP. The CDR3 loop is CASGDPYGGYTF. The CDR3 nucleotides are TGTGCTAGTGGTGACCCTTACGGGGGCTACACCTTC.

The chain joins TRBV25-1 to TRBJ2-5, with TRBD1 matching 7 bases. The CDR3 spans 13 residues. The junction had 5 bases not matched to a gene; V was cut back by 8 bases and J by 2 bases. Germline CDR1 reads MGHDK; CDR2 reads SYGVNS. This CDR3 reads CASVGDSQETQYF. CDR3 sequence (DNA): TGTGCCAGCGTGGGGGACAGTCAAGAGACCCAGTACTTC.

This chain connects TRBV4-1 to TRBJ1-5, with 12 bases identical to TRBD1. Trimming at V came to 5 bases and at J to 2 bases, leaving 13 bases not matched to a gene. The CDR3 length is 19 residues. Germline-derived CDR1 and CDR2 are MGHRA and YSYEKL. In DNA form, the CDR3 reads TGCGCCAGCAGCTACACCGGGACAGGGGGCTGGGGGGGCAATCAGCCCCAGCATTTT. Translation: CASSYTGTGGWGGNQPQHF.

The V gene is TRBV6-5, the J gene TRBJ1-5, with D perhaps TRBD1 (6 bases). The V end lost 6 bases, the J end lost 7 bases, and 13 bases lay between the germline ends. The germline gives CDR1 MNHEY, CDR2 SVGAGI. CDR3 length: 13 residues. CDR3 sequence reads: CASSPTGNQPQHF. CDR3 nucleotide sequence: TGTGCCAGCAGCCCTACAGGGAACCAGCCCCAGCATTTT.

DNA of the CDR3: TGTGCCAGCAGCACCGTGACAGGGCAAGAGACCCAGTACTTC. Protein sequence: CASSTVTGQETQYF. The chain carries TRBV7-9 and TRBJ2-5; 7 bases agree with TRBD1. V lost 5 bases and J lost 2; bases outside the gene matches: 5. CDR1 is SEHNR and CDR2 is FQNEAQ in the germline V gene (reference sequence). CDR3 size: 14 residues. Looking up the rest from reference TRBV7-9 and TRBJ2-5 gives the full variable domain: DTGVSQNPRHKITKRGQNVTFRCDPISEHNRLYWYRQTLGQGPEFLTYFQNEAQLEKSRLLSDRFSAERPKGSFSTLEIQRTEQGDSAMYLCASSTVTGQETQYFGPGTRLLVL.

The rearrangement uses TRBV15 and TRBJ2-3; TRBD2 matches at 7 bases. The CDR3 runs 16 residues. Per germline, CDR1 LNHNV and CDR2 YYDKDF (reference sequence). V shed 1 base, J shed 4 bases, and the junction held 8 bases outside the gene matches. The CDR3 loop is CATSRVRGVGADTQYF. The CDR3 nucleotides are TGTGCCACCAGCAGAGTTCGGGGGGTCGGGGCAGATACGCAGTATTTT. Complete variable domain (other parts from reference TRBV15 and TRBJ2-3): DAMVIQNPRYQVTQFGKPVTLSCSQTLNHNVMYWYQQKSSQAPKLLFHYYDKDFNNEADTPDNFQSRRPNTSFCFLDIRSPGLGDTAMYLCATSRVRGVGADTQYFGPGTRLTVL.

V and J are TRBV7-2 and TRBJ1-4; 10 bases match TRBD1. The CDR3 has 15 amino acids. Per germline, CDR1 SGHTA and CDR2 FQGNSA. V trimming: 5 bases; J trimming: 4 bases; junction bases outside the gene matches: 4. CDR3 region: CASSRQGAYNEKLFF. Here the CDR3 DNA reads TGTGCCAGCAGCCGACAGGGGGCGTATAATGAAAAACTGTTTTTT.

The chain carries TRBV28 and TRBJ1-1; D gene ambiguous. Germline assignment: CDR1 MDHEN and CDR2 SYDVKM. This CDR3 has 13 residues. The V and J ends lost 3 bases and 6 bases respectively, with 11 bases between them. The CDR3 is CASSFSGWAEAFF. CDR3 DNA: TGTGCCAGCAGTTTTTCGGGGTGGGCTGAAGCTTTCTTT.

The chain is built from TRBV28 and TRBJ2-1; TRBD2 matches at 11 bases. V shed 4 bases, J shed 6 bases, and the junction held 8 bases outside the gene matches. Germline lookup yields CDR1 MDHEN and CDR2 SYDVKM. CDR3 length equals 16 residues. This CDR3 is CASSSDWTSGFNEQFF. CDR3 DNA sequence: TGTGCCAGCAGTTCCGACTGGACTAGCGGGTTCAATGAGCAGTTCTTC.

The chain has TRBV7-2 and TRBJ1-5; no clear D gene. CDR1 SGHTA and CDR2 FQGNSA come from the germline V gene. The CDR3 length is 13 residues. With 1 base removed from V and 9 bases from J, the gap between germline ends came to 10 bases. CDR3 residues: CASSLGLERPQHF. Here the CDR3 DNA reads TGTGCCAGCAGCTTAGGGCTTGAGCGGCCCCAGCATTTT.

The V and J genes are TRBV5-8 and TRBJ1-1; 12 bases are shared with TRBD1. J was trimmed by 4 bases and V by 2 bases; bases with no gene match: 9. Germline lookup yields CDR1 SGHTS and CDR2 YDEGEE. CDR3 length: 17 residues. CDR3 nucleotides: TGTGCCAGCAGCTTTAACCGGGACAGGGGGCTTGGCACTGAAGCTTTCTTT. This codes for CASSFNRDRGLGTEAFF.

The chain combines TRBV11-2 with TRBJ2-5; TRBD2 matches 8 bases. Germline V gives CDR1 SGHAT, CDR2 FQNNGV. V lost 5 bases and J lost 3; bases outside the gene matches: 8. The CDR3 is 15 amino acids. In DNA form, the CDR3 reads TGTGCCAGCAGCCCCTGGACTAGCCGAAAAGAGACCCAGTACTTC. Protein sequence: CASSPWTSRKETQYF.

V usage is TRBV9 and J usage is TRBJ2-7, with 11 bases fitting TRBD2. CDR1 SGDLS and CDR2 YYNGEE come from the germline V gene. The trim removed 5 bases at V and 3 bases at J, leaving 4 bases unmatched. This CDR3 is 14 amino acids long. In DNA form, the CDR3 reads TGTGCCAGCAGTGCCGGGACTAGCGGCTACGAGCAGTACTTC. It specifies CASSAGTSGYEQYF.

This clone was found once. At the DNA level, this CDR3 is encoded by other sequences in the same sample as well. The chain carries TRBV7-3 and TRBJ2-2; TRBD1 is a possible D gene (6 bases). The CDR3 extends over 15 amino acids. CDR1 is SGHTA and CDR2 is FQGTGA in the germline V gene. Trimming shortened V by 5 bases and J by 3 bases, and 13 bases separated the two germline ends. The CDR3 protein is CASSITGRDTGELFF. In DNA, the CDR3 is TGTGCCAGCAGCATCACAGGGCGTGACACCGGGGAGCTGTTTTTT.

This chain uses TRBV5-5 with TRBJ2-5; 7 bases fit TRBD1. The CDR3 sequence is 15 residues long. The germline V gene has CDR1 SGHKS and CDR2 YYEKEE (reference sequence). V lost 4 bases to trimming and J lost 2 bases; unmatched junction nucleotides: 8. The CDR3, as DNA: TGTGCCAGCAGCCGAAGGGACAGACCACAAGAGACCCAGTACTTC. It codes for CASSRRDRPQETQYF.

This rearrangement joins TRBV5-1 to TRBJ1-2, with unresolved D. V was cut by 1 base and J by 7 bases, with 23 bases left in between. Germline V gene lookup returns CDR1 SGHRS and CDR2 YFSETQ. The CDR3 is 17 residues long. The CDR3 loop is CASSLRHPQMTTVGYTF. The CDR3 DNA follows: TGCGCCAGCAGCTTGCGGCACCCCCAAATGACAACCGTTGGCTACACCTTC.

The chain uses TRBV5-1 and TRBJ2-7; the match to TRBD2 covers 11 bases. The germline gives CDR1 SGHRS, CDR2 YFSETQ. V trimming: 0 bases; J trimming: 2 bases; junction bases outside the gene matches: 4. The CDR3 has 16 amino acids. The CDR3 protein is CASSLGRLAGTYEQYF. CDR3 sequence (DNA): TGCGCCAGCAGCTTGGGAAGACTAGCGGGGACCTACGAGCAGTACTTC.

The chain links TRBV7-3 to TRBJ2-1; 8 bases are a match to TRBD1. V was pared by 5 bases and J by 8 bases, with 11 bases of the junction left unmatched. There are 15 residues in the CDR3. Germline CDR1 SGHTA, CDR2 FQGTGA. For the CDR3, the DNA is TGTGCCAGCAGCGATAAACAGGGGGTATATGATGAGCAGTTCTTC. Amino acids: CASSDKQGVYDEQFF.

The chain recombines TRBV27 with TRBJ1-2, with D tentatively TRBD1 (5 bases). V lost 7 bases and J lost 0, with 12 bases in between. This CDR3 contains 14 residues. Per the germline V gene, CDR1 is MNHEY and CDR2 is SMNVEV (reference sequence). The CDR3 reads CASKGVDANYGYTF. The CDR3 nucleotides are TGTGCCAGCAAAGGGGTCGACGCTAACTATGGCTACACCTTC.

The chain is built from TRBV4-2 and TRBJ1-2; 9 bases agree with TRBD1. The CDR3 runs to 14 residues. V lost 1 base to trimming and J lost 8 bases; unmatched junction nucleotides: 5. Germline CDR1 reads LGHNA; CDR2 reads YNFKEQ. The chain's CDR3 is CASSQVGQGFGYTF. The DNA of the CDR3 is TGTGCCAGCAGCCAAGTTGGACAGGGGTTCGGCTACACCTTC.

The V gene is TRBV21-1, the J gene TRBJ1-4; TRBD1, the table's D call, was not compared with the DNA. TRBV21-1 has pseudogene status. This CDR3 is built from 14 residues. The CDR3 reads CASSKDHQAEKLFF. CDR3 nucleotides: TGTGCCAGCAGCAAAGATCATCAGGCGGAAAAACTGTTTTTT.

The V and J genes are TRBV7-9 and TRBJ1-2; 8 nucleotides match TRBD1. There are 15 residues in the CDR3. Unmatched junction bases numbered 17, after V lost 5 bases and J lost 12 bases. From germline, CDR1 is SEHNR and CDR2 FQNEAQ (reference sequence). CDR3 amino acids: CASSLQGGAPRRDTF. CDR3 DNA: TGTGCCAGCAGCCTACAGGGGGGGGCTCCTCGGAGGGACACCTTC.

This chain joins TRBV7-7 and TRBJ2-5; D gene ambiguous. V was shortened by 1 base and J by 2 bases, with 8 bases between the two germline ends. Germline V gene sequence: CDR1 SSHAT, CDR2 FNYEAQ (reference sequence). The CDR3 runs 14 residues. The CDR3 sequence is CASSLGRNQETQYF. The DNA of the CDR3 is TGTGCCAGCAGCTTAGGGCGGAATCAAGAGACCCAGTACTTC.

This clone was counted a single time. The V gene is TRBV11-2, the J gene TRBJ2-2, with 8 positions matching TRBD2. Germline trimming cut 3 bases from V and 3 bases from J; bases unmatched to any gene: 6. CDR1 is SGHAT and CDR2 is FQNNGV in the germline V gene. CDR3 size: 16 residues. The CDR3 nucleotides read TGTGCCAGCAGCTTGCGGGGGGTTGCTTACACCGGGGAGCTGTTTTTT. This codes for CASSLRGVAYTGELFF.

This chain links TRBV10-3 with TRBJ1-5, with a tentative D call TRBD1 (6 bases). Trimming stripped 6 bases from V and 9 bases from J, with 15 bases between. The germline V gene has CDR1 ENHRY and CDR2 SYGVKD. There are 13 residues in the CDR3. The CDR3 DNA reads TGTGCCATCAGCCGGGACATAGAGAGGCCCCAGCATTTT. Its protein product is CAISRDIERPQHF.

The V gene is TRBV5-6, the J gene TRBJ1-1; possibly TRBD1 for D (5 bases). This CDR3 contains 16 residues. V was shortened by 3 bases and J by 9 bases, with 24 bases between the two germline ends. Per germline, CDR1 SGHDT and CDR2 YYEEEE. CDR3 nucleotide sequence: TGTGCCAGCAGCTGGAAGGGTGGGGGGGGTGCGGTTCAAGCTTTCTTT. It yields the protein CASSWKGGGGAVQAFF.